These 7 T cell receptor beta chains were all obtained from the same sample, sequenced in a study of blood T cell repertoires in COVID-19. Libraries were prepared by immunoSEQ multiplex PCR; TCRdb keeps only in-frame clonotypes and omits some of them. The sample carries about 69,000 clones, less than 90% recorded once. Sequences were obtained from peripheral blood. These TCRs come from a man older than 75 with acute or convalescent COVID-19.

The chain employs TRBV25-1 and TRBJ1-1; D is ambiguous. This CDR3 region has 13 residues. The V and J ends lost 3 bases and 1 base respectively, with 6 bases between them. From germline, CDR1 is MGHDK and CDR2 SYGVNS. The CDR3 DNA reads TGTGCCAGCAGTGAGGTCGGGAACACTGAAGCTTTCTTT. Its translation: CASSEVGNTEAFF. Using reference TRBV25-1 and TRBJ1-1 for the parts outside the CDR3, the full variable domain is EADIYQTPRYLVIGTGKKITLECSQTMGHDKMYWYQQDPGMELHLIHYSYGVNSTEKGDLSSESTVSRIRTEHFPLTLESARPSHTSQYLCASSEVGNTEAFFGQGTRLTVV.

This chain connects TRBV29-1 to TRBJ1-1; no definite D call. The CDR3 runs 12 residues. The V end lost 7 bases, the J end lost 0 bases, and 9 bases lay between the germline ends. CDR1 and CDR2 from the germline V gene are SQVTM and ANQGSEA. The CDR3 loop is CSATVMNTEAFF. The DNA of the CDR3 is TGCAGCGCTACAGTAATGAACACTGAAGCTTTCTTT.

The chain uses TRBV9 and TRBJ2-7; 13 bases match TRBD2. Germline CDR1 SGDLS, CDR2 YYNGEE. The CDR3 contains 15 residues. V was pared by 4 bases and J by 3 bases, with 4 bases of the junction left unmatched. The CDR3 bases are TGTGCCAGCAGCCCTGGACTAGCGGGAGTCTACGAGCAGTACTTC. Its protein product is CASSPGLAGVYEQYF.

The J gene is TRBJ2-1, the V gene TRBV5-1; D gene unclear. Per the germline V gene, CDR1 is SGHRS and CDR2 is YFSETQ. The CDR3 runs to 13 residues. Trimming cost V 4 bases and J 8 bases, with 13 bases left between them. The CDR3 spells CASSLNQNHEQFF. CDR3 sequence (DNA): TGCGCCAGCAGCCTAAACCAAAATCATGAGCAGTTCTTC. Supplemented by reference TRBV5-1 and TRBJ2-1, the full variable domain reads KAGVTQTPRYLIKTRGQQVTLSCSPISGHRSVSWYQQTPGQGLQFLFEYFSETQRNKGNFPGRFSGRQFSNSRSEMNVSTLELGDSALYLCASSLNQNHEQFFGPGTRLTVL.

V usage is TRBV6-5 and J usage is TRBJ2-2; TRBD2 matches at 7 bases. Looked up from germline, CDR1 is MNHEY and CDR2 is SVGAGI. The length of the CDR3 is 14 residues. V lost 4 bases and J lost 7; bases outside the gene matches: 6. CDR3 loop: CASSSTSSGGELFF. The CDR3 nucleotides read TGTGCCAGCAGTTCGACTAGCAGCGGCGGGGAGCTGTTTTTT.

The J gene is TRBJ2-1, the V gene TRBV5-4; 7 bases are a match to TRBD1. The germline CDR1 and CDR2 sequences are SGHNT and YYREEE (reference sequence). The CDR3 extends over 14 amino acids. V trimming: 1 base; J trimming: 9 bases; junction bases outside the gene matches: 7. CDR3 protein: CASSLSQGEGEQFF. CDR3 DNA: TGTGCCAGCAGCTTGAGCCAGGGGGAAGGTGAGCAGTTCTTC.

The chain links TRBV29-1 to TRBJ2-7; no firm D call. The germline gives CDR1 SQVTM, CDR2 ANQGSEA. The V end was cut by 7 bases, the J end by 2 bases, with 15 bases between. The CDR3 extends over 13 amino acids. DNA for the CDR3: TGCAGCGCGTTAGGCGACTTCACCTACGAGCAGTACTTC. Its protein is CSALGDFTYEQYF.